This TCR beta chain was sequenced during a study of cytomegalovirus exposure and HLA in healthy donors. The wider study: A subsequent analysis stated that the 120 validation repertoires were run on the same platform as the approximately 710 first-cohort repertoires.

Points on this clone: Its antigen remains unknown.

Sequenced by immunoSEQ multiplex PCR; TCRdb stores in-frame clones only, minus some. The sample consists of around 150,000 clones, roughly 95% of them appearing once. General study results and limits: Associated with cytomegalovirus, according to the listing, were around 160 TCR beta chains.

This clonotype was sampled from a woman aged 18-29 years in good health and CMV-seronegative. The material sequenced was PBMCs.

CDR3 region: CASSDTRGRLETQYF. The DNA of the CDR3 is TGTGCCAGCAGTGACACCAGGGGGCGCCTCGAGACCCAGTACTTC. The chain links TRBV2 to TRBJ2-5; 8 positions agree with TRBD1. V shed 3 bases, J shed 5 bases, and the junction held 8 bases outside the gene matches. Germline V CDR1 and CDR2: SNHLY, FYNNEI. CDR3 length equals 15 residues.